This TCR beta chain originates from a study of shared clonotypes between healthy human individuals. Whole-study context: Each donor's CD8 memory used one plate, CD8 naive two, each CD4 subset three.

J lost 6 bases, V lost 8 bases, and 10 bases had no gene match. The germline CDR1 and CDR2 sequences are MNHEY and SMNVEV (reference sequence). The CDR3 is 13 residues long. The assay was run at deep level. The assay was immunoSEQ multiplex PCR, and TCRdb's table has in-frame clones only and misses some. The repertoire holds around 600,000 clones, with approximately 96% as singletons. This clone appeared a single time. Antigen: not known. CD45RO-negative CD8 cells positively selected for CCR7 made up the naive population, which excluded terminally differentiated effector memory CD45RA+ cells. Study-wide results and limits: Only a few donors were included, so the genetic and exposure-history diversity represented was limited. Naive subsets, compared against memory subsets, generally had larger estimated richness values.

Source material: naive CD8+ T cells sorted from blood. The receptor was derived from a woman younger than 45 in good health. The chain uses TRBV27 and TRBJ2-7; TRBD1 aligns across 7 bases. This CDR3 reads CASRSQDRSEQYF. The CDR3 DNA reads as TGTGCCAGCCGGTCACAGGACAGGAGCGAGCAGTACTTC.